This TCR beta chain was sequenced during a study of shared clonotypes between healthy human individuals. The study's findings and limits: Non-shared clonotypes had lower generation probabilities than clonotypes shared by all four sorted-subset donors. About 5% of naive CD4 clonotypes were shared across a few donors. Memory subsets generally showed lower estimated richness than naive subsets.

On this clone: No antigen is known for it. The same CDR3 can be traced to other DNA sequences in this sample.

V shed 0 bases, J shed 0 bases, and the junction held 0 bases outside the gene matches. The CDR3 runs to 15 residues. Germline V gives CDR1 SGHNT, CDR2 YYREEE (reference sequence). Nashville, Tennessee was home to all donors, each a Caucasian adult. Generated by immunoSEQ multiplex PCR, the TCRdb table keeps only in-frame clones and is missing some. The sample carries some 1 million clones, approximately 68% recorded once. Source material: memory CD4+ T cells sorted from blood. Subset here: CD45RA-negative fraction. V usage is TRBV5-4 and J usage is TRBJ1-1; 9 bases map to TRBD1. This receptor was obtained from a man between 18 and 35 years old in good health. The DNA for the CDR3 is TGTGCCAGCAGCTTGGACAGGGGGCTGAACACTGAAGCTTTCTTT. Protein sequence: CASSLDRGLNTEAFF.